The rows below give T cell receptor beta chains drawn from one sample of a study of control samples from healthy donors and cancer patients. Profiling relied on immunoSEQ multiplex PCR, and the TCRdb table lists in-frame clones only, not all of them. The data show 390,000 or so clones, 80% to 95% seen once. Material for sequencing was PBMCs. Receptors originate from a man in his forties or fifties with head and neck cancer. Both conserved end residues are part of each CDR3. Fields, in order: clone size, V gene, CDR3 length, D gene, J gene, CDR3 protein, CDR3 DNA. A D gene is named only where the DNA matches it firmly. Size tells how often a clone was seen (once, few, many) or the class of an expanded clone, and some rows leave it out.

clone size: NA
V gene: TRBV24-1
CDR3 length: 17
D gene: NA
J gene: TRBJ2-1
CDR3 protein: CATQPGQNLFENNEQFF
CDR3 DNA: TGTGCCACTCAGCCCGGACAGAACCTCTTCGAAAACAATGAGCAGTTCTTC

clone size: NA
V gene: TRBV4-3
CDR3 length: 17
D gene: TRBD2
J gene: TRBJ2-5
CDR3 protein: CASSQDWAGGHQETQYF
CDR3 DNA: TGCGCCAGCAGCCAAGATTGGGCGGGGGGCCACCAAGAGACCCAGTACTTC

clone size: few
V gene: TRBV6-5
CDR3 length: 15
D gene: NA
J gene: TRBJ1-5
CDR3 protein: CASSPIGYSNQPQHF
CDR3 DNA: TGTGCCAGCAGCCCAATTGGTTACAGTAATCAGCCCCAGCATTTT

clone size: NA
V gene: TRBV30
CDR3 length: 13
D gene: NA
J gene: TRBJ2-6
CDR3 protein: CAWRNSGANVLTF
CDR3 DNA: TGTGCCTGGCGGAACTCTGGGGCCAACGTCCTGACTTTC

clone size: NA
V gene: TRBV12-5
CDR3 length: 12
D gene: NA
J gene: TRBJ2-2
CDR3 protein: CASGVETGELFF
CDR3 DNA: TGTGCTAGTGGTGTCGAGACCGGGGAGCTGTTTTTT

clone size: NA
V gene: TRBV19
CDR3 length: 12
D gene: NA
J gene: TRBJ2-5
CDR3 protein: CATSDNQETQYF
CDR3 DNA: TGTGCCACTTCGGACAACCAAGAGACCCAGTACTTC

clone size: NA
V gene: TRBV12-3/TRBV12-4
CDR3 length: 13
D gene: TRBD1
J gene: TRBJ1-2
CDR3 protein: CASSLTGVVGYTF
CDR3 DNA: TGTGCCAGCAGTTTGACAGGGGTGGTAGGCTACACCTTC

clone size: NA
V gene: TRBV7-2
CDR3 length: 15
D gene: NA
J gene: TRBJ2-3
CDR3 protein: CASSLNGIQSDTQYF
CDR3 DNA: TGTGCCAGCAGCTTAAACGGGATCCAGTCAGATACGCAGTATTTT

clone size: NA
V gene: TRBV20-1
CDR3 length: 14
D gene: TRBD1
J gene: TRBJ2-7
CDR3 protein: CSASDRGLSYEQYF
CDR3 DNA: TGCAGTGCCAGTGACAGGGGGCTGTCCTACGAGCAGTACTTC

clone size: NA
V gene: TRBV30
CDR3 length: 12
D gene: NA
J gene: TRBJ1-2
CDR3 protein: CAWDETNYGYTF
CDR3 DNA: TGTGCCTGGGACGAAACTAACTATGGCTACACCTTC

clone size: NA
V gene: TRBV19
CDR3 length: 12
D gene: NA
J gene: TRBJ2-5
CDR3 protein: CASSIIEETQYF
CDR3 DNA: TGTGCCAGTAGTATTATAGAAGAGACCCAGTACTTC

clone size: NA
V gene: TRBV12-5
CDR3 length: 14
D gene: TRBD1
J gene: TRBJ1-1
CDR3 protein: CASAADRGNTEAFF
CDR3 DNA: TGTGCTAGTGCCGCAGACAGGGGGAACACTGAAGCTTTCTTT

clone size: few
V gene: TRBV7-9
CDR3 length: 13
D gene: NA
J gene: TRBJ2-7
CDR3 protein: CASSSRSSYEQYF
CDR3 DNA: TGTGCCAGCAGCTCGCGGAGCTCCTACGAGCAGTACTTC

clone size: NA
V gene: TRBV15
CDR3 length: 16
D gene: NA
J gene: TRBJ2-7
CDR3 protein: CATSSIDQQGTYEQYF
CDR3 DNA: TGTGCCACCAGCAGTATCGATCAGCAGGGAACCTACGAGCAGTACTTC

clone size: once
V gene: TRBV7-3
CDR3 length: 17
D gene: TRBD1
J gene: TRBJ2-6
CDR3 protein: CASSWTGGASGANVLTF
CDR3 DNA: TGTGCCAGCAGTTGGACAGGGGGCGCGTCTGGGGCCAACGTCCTGACTTTC

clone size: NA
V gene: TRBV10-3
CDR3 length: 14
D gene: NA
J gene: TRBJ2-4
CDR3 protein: CAISGEASGNIQYF
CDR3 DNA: TGTGCCATCAGTGGTGAGGCTAGTGGGAACATTCAGTACTTC

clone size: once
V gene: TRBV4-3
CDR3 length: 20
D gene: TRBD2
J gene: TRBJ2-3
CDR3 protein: CASSQEGAIAGGGGADTQYF
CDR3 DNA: TGCGCCAGCAGCCAAGAAGGGGCGATAGCGGGGGGTGGGGGCGCAGATACGCAGTATTTT

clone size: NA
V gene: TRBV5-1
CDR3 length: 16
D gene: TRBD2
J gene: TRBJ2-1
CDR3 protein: CASSRTSGVSYNEQFF
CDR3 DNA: TGCGCCAGCAGCCGGACTAGCGGGGTCTCCTACAATGAGCAGTTCTTC

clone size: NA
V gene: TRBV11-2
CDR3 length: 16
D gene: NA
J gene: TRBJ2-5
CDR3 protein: CASSFAPRGRQETQYF
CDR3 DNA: TGTGCCAGCAGCTTCGCCCCCAGGGGCCGCCAAGAGACCCAGTACTTC

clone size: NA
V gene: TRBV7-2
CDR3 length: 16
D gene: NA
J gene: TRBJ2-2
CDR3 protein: CASSSHPAENTGELFF
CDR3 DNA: TGTGCCAGCAGCTCCCATCCCGCGGAGAACACCGGGGAGCTGTTTTTT

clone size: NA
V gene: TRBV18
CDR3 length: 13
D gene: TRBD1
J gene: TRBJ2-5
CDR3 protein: CASSRQGFETQYF
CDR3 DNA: TGTGCCAGCTCACGACAGGGGTTTGAGACCCAGTACTTC

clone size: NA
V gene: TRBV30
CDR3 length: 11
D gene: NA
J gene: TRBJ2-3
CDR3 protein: CAWRGEYTQYF
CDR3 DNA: TGTGCCTGGAGGGGGGAATATACGCAGTATTTT

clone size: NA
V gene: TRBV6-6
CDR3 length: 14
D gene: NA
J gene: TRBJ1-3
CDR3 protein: CASSYSNPENTIYF
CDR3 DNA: TGTGCCAGCAGTTACTCGAATCCGGAAAACACCATATATTTT

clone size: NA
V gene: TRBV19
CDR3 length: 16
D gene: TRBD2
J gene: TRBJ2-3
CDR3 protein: CASSIGGAGGGDTQYF
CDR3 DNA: TGTGCCAGTAGTATCGGGGGAGCGGGAGGAGGCGATACGCAGTATTTT

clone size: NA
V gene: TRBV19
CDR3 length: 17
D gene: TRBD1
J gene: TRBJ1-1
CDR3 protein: CASSIRGDRGMNTEAFF
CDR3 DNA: TGTGCCAGTAGTATAAGGGGAGACAGGGGAATGAACACTGAAGCTTTCTTT

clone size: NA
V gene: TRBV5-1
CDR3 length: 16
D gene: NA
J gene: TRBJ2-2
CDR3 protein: CASSLMGDPNTGELFF
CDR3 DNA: TGCGCCAGCAGCCTGATGGGGGACCCGAACACCGGGGAGCTGTTTTTT

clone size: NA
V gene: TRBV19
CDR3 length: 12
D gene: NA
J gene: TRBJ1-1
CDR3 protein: CASTGRGTEAFF
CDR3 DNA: TGTGCCAGTACGGGGCGTGGCACTGAAGCTTTCTTT

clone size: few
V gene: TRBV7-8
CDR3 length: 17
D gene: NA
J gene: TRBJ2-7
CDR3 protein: CASSPPIRDTKSYEQYF
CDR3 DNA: TGTGCCAGCAGCCCCCCCATCCGGGACACCAAATCCTACGAGCAGTACTTC

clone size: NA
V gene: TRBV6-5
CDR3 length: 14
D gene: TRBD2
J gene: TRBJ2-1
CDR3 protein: CASAGTRSRNEQFF
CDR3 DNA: TGTGCCAGTGCCGGGACTAGGAGTCGGAATGAGCAGTTCTTC

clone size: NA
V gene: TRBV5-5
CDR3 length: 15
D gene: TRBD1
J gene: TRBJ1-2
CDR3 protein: CASSPRTGGDYGYTF
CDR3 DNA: TGTGCCAGCAGCCCTCGGACAGGGGGCGACTATGGCTACACCTTC

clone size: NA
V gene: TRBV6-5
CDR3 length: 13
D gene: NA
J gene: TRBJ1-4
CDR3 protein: CASSRTANEKLFF
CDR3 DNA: TGTGCCAGCAGCCGGACAGCAAATGAAAAACTGTTTTTT

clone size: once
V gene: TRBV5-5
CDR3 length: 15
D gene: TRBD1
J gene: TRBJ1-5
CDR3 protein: CASSRTGDRGQPQHF
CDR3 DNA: TGTGCCAGCAGCCGGACAGGGGATAGGGGCCAGCCCCAGCATTTT

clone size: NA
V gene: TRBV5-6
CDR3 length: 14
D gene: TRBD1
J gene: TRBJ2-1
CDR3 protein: CASSPGTGIDEQFF
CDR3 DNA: TGTGCCAGCAGCCCCGGGACAGGGATCGATGAGCAGTTCTTC

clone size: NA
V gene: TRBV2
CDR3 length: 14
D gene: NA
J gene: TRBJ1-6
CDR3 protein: CASSDRAGGSPLHF
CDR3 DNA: TGTGCCAGCAGTGACAGGGCTGGGGGTTCACCCCTCCACTTT

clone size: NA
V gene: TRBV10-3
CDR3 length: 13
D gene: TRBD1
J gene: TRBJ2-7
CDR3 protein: CATTGVASYEQYF
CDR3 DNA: TGTGCCACGACAGGGGTCGCTTCCTACGAGCAGTACTTC

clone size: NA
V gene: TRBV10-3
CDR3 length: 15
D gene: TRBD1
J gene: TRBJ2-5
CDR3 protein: CAISLGQDPQETQYF
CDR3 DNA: TGTGCCATCAGCCTAGGACAGGACCCACAAGAGACCCAGTACTTC

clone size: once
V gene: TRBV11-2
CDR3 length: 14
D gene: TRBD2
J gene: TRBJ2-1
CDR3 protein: CASSVGTTNNEQFF
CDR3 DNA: TGTGCCAGCAGCGTCGGGACTACCAACAATGAGCAGTTCTTC

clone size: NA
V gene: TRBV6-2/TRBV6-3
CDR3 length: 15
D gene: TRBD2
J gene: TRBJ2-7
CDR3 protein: CASSLTSGGLRGQYF
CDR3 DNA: TGTGCCAGCAGCCTGACTAGCGGGGGCTTACGAGGGCAGTACTTC

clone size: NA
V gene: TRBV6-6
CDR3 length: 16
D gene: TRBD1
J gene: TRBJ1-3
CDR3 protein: CASSRGQGSSGNTIYF
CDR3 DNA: TGTGCCAGCAGTAGGGGACAGGGAAGCTCTGGAAACACCATATATTTT

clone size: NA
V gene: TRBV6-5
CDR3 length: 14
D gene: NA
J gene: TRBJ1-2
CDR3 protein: CASMGSTGNYGYTF
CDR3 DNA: TGTGCCAGCATGGGGTCTACAGGAAACTATGGCTACACCTTC